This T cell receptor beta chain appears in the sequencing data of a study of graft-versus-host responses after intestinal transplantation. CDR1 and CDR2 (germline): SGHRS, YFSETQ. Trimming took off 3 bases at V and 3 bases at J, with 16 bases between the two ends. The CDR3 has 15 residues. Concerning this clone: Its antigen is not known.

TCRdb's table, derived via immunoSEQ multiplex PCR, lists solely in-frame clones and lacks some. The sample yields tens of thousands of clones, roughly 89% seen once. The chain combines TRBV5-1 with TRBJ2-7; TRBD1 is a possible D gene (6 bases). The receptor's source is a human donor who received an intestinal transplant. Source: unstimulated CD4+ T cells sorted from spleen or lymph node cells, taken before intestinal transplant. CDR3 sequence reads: CASSSLIQGNYEQYF. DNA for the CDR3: TGCGCCAGCAGCTCTTTAATACAGGGAAACTACGAGCAGTACTTC.